A selection of T cell receptor beta chains follows, all from one sample in a study of blood T cell repertoires in COVID-19. The assay was immunoSEQ multiplex PCR, and TCRdb's table has in-frame clones only and misses some. This repertoire shows about 150,000 clones, 70% to 90% found once; its top ten account for nearly 3.5%. The sample was PBMCs or T cells enriched from blood (not recorded which). These receptors all stem from a woman between 45 and 60 years old with acute COVID-19. Both conserved end residues are part of each CDR3. The order of the fields is D gene, J gene, clone size, V gene, CDR3 DNA, CDR3 protein. The D gene is left open where the match is weak. Clone size is shown for a subset of rows, as once, few, many or a class of expanded clone.

TRBD1 TRBJ2-1 few TRBV25-1 TGTGCCAGCAGTGCCGGGACAGGGGGTACCTACAATGAGCAGTTCTTC CASSAGTGGTYNEQFF
NA TRBJ2-3 medium-sized TRBV7-3 TGTGCCAGCAGCTTCCCGGGAGAAAGCACAGATACGCAGTATTTT CASSFPGESTDTQYF
TRBD2 TRBJ2-3 once TRBV5-8 TGTGCCAGCAGCCTCGGACTAGTCGTAGAGGATACGCAGTATTTT CASSLGLVVEDTQYF
NA TRBJ1-1 NA TRBV13 TGTGCCAGCAGCTTAGGACGGGGGATTGGGTACACTGAAGCTTTCTTT CASSLGRGIGYTEAFF
NA TRBJ1-5 NA TRBV4-3 TGCGCCAGCAGCCAAGACAGGGGCCGTGGAAGCAATCAGCCCCAGCATTTT CASSQDRGRGSNQPQHF
TRBD1 TRBJ2-2 NA TRBV24-1 TGTGCCACCAGTGATTCGGGACAGCCGAACACCGGGGAGCTGTTTTTT CATSDSGQPNTGELFF
TRBD1 TRBJ2-5 once TRBV7-7 TGTGCCAGCAGCCACAGGGGCGGCTTAACCCCCCTTAAAGAGACCCAGTACTTC CASSHRGGLTPLKETQYF
NA TRBJ1-6 large TRBV5-4 TGTGCCAGCAGCTTGGAAAAAGGGGTAGGGTCACCCCTCCACTTT CASSLEKGVGSPLHF
TRBD1 TRBJ1-2 few TRBV18 TGTGCCAGCTCACCTTTAAGACAGGGGGGGAACTATGGCTACACCTTC CASSPLRQGGNYGYTF
TRBD2 TRBJ2-7 NA TRBV5-1 TGCGCCAGCAGCTTGGGGGATCGGGAGGGATACGAGCAGTACTTC CASSLGDREGYEQYF
TRBD2 TRBJ2-1 once TRBV15 TGTGCCACCAGCAGAAAGCGGGAGACGGACAATGAGCAGTTCTTC CATSRKRETDNEQFF
TRBD2 TRBJ2-7 NA TRBV6-5 TGTGCCAGCAGGGACCTAGCGGGAGGCGAGCAGTACTTC CASRDLAGGEQYF
TRBD2 TRBJ2-7 NA TRBV13 TGTGCCAGCAGCTCTCGACTAGCGGGAGGGAACAACGAGCAGTACTTC CASSSRLAGGNNEQYF
NA TRBJ1-5 once TRBV24-1 TGTGCCACCTCGGACTTCAATCAGCCCCAGCATTTT CATSDFNQPQHF
NA TRBJ1-2 few TRBV14 TGTGCCAGCAGCCAAGATGCCCAAGGGGCCTATGGCTACACCTTC CASSQDAQGAYGYTF
TRBD2 TRBJ2-2 NA TRBV6-4 TGTGCCAGCAGACGTGGTAGCGGGCACACCGGGGAGCTGTTTTTT CASRRGSGHTGELFF
NA TRBJ2-5 NA TRBV20-1 TGCAGTGCTAGAGCTCTAGAGACCCAGTACTTC CSARALETQYF
NA TRBJ1-2 NA TRBV28 TGTGCCAGCAGCCAACAGCCCTATGGCTACACCTTC CASSQQPYGYTF
NA TRBJ1-6 NA TRBV30 TGTGCCTGGAATAAGGGGATCTTAAGGAATTCACCCCTCCACTTT CAWNKGILRNSPLHF
NA TRBJ2-5 NA TRBV24-1 TGTGCCACCAGTGATTTTAAGGGGGTCCAAGAGACCCAGTACTTC CATSDFKGVQETQYF